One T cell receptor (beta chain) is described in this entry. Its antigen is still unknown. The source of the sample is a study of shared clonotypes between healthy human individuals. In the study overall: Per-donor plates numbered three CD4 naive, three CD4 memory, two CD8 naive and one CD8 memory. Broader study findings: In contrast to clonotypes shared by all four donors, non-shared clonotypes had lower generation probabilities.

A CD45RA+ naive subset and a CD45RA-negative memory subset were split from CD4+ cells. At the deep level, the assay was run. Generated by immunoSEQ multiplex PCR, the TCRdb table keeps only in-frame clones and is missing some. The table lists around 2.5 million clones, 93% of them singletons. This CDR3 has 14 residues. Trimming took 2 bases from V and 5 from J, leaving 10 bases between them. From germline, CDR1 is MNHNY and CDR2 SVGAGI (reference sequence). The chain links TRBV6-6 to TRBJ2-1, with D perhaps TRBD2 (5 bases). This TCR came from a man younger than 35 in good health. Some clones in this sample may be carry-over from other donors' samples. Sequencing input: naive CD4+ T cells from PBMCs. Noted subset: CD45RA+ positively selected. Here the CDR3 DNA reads TGTGCCAGCAGTTACATCCGGGATAACAATGAGCAGTTCTTC. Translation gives CASSYIRDNNEQFF.